The clone carrying this T cell receptor beta chain appeared a few times. The data derive from a study of T-cell reconstitution after alpha-beta-depleted transplantation in children. From germline, CDR1 is MNHEY and CDR2 SVGAGI. Trimming left V 0 bases short and J 6 bases short, with 11 bases between. The CDR3 loop spans 14 amino acids. The library targeted TCRbeta and was prepared with unique molecular identifiers. TCRdb independently ran MiXCR on the PCR reads; one entry per CDR3 protein. Found here are hundreds of thousands of distinct CDR3 sequences, around 9.6% of them singletons; the top ten hold over 5.5%.

Sequencing was performed on PBMCs from the stem cell graft donor, taken from the stem cell graft. The sequence came from a human donor who donated a stem cell graft to a child with acute lymphoblastic leukemia. The V and J genes are TRBV6-5 and TRBJ1-2; D gene uncertain. CDR3 sequence reads: CASSYSNGVDGYTF. In nucleotides, the CDR3 is TGTGCCAGCAGTTACTCGAACGGGGTTGATGGCTACACCTTC.